The sequence of this TCR beta chain was determined in a study of metastatic and nonmetastatic thyroid tumors (dated by TCRdb to 2020 to 2022). Regarding the research as a whole: Repertoires were compared across peripheral blood and tumor or nodule tissue samples from malignant and benign thyroid patients. On the study overall, not on this receptor specifically: In both blood and tumor samples, TCR beta diversity was reported to be significantly higher in malignant tumors than in benign nodules.

No patient had received any treatment before thyroid surgery. Using T-cell receptor beta sequencing, the study looked back at clinical samples from patients collected from the early 2010s to the late 2010s. Libraries came from PCR. Sequencing was carried out with an Illumina HiSeq 4000. High-throughput sequencing was used to profile the CDR3 region of the TCR beta-chain in every patient. Processing in the source paper ran as follows. A classifier to discriminate distant-metastatic papillary thyroid cancer patients was built from CDR3 differences across clinicopathological groups. Repertoire diversity was assessed with the Shannon index, and tumor-blood repertoire similarity with the Morisita-Horn index. The public sequencing data were trimmed at Q25 with fastp and processed into clonotypes with MiXCR by TCRdb, which kept only in-frame beta chains. V and J calls and clone size were set by TCRdb, not the authors. For this sample the table gives about 15,000 clones, of which 24% were detected only once. Of the sample, approximately 8.4% is held by the ten largest clones.

CDR1 and CDR2 (LGHDT, YNNKEL) derive from the germline V gene (reference sequence). Cut back by 0 bases and 6 bases, the V and J ends lie 12 bases apart. From the cysteine up to the phenylalanine, the CDR3 has a length of 15 residues. The retained sequence is limited to the CDR3, 45 bases, with the frame set at the first base. This clone has at least ten counts. Its specific antigen is unknown. No much larger clone exists at a distance of one base, and base qualities are not known. This clonotype was sampled from a female donor with papillary thyroid cancer or a benign thyroid nodule (not recorded which). Some clones in this sample may be carry-over from other donors' samples. This chain is built from TRBV3-1 and TRBJ2-1; the D gene cannot be resolved reliably. The sample taken for sequencing was tumor tissue. The CDR3 sequence is CASSQDARLTNEQFF. The sequenced DNA: TGTGCCAGCAGCCAAGATGCGAGACTTACCAATGAGCAGTTCTTC.